This T cell receptor beta chain came from a study of beta chain features in type 1 diabetes. Reverse transcribing all isolated RNA meant expressed TCRB transcripts were sequenced. Sequencing was performed with immunoSEQ multiplex PCR; in TCRdb, only in-frame clones are kept and a portion is missing. The sample includes under 400,000 clones, 14% of them seen just once. The CDR3 is 13 residues long. V lost 7 bases and J 0 bases, leaving 9 bases between the germline ends. Germline CDR1 and CDR2: SGHDT and YYEEEE. Material: central memory CD4+ T cells from blood. V usage is TRBV5-6 and J usage is TRBJ2-3, with unresolved D. This clonotype originated in a man aged 30 to 39 in good health. CDR3 DNA: TGTGCCAGCTCGGTACAAAGCACAGATACGCAGTATTTT. It yields the protein CASSVQSTDTQYF. The entire variable domain, with the rest obtained from reference TRBV5-6 and TRBJ2-3, is as follows: DAGVTQSPTHLIKTRGQQVTLRCSPKSGHDTVSWYQQALGQGPQFIFQYYEEEERQRGNFPDRFSGHQFPNYSSELNVNALLLGDSALYLCASSVQSTDTQYFGPGTRLTVL.